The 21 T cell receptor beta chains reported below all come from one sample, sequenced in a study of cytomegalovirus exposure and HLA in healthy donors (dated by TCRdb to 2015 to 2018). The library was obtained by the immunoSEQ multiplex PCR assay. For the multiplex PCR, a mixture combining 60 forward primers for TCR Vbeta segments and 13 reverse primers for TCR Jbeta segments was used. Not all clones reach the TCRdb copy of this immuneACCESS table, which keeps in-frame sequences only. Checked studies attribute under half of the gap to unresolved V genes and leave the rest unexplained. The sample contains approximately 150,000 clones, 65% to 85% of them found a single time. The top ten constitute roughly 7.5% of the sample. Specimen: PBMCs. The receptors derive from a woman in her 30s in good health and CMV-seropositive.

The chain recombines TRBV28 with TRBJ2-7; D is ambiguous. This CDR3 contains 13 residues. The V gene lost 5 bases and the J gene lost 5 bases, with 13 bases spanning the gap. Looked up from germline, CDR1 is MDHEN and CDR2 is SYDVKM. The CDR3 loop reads CASSLHVADEQYF. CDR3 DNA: TGTGCCAGCAGTCTCCACGTTGCGGACGAGCAGTACTTC. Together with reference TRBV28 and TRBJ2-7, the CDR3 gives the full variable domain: DVKVTQSSRYLVKRTGEKVFLECVQDMDHENMFWYRQDPGLGLRLIYFSYDVKMKEKGDIPEGYSVSREKKERFSLILESASTNQTSMYLCASSLHVADEQYFGPGTRLTVT.

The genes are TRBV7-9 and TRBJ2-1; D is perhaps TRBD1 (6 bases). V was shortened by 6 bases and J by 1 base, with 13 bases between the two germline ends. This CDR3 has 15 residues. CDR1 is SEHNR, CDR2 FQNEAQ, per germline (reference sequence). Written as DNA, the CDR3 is TGTGCCAGCAGGCAGGGGACGGGATCCTACAATGAGCAGTTCTTC. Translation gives CASRQGTGSYNEQFF.

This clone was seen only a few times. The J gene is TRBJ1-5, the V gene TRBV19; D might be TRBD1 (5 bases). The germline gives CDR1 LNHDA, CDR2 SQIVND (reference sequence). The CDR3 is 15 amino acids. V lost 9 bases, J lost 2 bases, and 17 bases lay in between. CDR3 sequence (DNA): TGTGCCAGCCGTAGCCAGGGCTTCGGCAATCAGCCCCAGCATTTT. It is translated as CASRSQGFGNQPQHF.

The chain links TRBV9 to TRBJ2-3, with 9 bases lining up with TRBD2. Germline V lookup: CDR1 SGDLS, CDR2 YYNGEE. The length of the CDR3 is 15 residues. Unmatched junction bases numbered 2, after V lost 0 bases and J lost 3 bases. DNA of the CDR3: TGTGCCAGCAGCGTAGGGCTAGCGGGGACAGATACGCAGTATTTT. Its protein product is CASSVGLAGTDTQYF. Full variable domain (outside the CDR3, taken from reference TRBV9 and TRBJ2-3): DSGVTQTPKHLITATGQRVTLRCSPRSGDLSVYWYQQSLDQGLQFLIQYYNGEERAKGNILERFSAQQFPDLHSELNLSSLELGDSALYFCASSVGLAGTDTQYFGPGTRLTVL.

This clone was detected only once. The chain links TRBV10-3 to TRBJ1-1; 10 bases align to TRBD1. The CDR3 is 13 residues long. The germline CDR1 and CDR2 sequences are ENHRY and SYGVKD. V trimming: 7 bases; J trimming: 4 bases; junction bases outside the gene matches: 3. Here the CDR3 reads CAIKRDRGTEAFF. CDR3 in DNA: TGTGCCATCAAACGGGACAGGGGCACTGAAGCTTTCTTT.

As DNA, the CDR3 is TGCGCCAGCAGCCAAGCGCGGGGGGGCCAAGGCACAGATACGCAGTATTTT. This translates into CASSQARGGQGTDTQYF. The J gene is TRBJ2-3, the V gene TRBV4-1, with 9 bases identical to TRBD2. The germline V gene encodes CDR1 MGHRA and CDR2 YSYEKL. Unmatched junction bases numbered 6, after V lost 1 base and J lost 1 base. The CDR3 contains 17 residues.

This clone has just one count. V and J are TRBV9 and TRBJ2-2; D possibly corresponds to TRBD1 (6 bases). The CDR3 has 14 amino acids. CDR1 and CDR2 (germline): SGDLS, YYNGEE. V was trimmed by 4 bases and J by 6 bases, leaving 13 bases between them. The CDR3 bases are TGTGCCAGCAGCCCTAACACAGGGTCCGGGGAGCTGTTTTTT. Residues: CASSPNTGSGELFF.

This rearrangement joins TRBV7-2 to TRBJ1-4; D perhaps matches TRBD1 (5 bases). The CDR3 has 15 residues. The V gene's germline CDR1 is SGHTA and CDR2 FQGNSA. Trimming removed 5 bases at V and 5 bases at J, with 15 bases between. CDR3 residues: CASSPDIDLNEKLFF. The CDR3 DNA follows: TGTGCCAGCAGCCCGGACATCGACTTGAATGAAAAACTGTTTTTT.

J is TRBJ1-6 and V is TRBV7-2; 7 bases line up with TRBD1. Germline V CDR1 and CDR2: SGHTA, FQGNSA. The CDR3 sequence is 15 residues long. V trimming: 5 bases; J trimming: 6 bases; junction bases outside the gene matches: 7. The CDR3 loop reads CASSASTGFNSPLHF. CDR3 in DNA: TGTGCCAGCAGCGCCTCGACAGGGTTTAATTCACCCCTCCACTTT.

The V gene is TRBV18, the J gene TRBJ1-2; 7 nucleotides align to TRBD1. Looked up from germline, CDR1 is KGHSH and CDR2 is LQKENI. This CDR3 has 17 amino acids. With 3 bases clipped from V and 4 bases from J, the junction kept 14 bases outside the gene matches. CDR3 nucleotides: TGTGCCAGCTCACCGCCCCCGACAGGGATCCTCCCCTATGGCTACACCTTC. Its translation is CASSPPPTGILPYGYTF.

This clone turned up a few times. CDR3 sequence reads: CAWSVWRNTEAFF. Written as DNA, the CDR3 is TGTGCCTGGAGTGTTTGGAGGAACACTGAAGCTTTCTTT. This chain uses TRBV30 with TRBJ1-1, with D unresolved. With 0 bases removed from V and 1 base from J, the gap between germline ends came to 6 bases. Germline V gene lookup returns CDR1 GTSNPN and CDR2 SVGIG (reference sequence). The CDR3 is made up of 13 amino acids.

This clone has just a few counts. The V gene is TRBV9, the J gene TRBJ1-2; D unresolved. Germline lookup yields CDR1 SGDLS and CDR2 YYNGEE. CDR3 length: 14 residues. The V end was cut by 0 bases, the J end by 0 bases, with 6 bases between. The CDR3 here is CASSVVSSNYGYTF. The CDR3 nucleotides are TGTGCCAGCAGCGTAGTAAGCTCTAACTATGGCTACACCTTC.

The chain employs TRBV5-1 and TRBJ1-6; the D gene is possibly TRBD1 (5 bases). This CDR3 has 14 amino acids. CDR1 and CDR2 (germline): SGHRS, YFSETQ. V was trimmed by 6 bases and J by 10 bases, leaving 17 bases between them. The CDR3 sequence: CASTSIGHQSPLHF. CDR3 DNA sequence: TGCGCCAGCACCTCAATAGGACACCAATCACCCCTCCACTTT.

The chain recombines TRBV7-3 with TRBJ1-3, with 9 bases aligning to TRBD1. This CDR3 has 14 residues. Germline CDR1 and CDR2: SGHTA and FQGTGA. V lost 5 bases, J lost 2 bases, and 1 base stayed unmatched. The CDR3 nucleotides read TGTGCCAGCAGCGGGACAGGGCCTGGAAACACCATATATTTT. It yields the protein CASSGTGPGNTIYF.

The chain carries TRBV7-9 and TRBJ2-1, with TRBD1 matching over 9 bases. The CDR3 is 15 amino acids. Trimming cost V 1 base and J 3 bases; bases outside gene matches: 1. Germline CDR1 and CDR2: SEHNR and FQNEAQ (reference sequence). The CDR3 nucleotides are TGTGCCAGCAGCTTAGGGACAGGGGTCTACAATGAGCAGTTCTTC. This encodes CASSLGTGVYNEQFF.

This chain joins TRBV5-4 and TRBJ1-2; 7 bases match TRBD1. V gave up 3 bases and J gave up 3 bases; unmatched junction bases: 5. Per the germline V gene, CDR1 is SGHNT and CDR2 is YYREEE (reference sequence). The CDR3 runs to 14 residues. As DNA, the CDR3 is TGTGCCAGCAGCTCCAGGGGGGAGGACTATGGCTACACCTTC. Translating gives CASSSRGEDYGYTF. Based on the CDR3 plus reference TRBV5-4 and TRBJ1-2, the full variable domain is ETGVTQSPTHLIKTRGQQVTLRCSSQSGHNTVSWYQQALGQGPQFIFQYYREEENGRGNFPPRFSGLQFPNYSSELNVNALELDDSALYLCASSSRGEDYGYTFGSGTRLTVV.

In DNA form, the CDR3 reads TGTGCCAGCCTCGGGGGGCTGAACGAGCAGTACTTC. This gives the protein CASLGGLNEQYF. This chain connects TRBV6-5 to TRBJ2-7; the D gene is possibly TRBD2 (7 bases). Germline V gives CDR1 MNHEY, CDR2 SVGAGI. Trimming took 8 bases from V and 5 from J, leaving 13 bases between them. CDR3 length equals 12 residues.

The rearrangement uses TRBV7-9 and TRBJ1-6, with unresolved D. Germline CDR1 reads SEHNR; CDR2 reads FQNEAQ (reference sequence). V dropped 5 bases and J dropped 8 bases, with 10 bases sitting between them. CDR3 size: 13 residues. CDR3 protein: CASSPPGDSPLHF. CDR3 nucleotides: TGTGCCAGCAGCCCGCCCGGTGATTCACCCCTCCACTTT.

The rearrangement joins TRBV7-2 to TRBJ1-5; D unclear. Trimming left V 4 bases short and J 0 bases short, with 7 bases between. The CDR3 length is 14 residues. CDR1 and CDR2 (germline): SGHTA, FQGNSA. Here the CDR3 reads CASSSTNSNQPQHF. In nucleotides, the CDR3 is TGTGCCAGCAGCTCCACAAATAGCAATCAGCCCCAGCATTTT.

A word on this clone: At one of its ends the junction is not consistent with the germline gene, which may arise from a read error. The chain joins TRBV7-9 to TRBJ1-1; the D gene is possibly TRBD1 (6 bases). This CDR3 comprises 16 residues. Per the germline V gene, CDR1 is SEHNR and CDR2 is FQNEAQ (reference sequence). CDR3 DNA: TGTTCCAGCAGCCCCTCCGCCGGGGGGGCGGGCACTGAAGCTTTCTTT. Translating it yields CSSSPSAGGAGTEAFF.

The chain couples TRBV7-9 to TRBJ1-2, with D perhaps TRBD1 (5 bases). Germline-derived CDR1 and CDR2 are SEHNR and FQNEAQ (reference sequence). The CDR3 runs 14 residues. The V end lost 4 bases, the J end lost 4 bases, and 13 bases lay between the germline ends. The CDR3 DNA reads TGTGCCAGCAGCTGGGGTGGAGGGACCTATGGCTACACCTTC. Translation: CASSWGGGTYGYTF.